This T cell receptor beta chain was documented in a study of cytomegalovirus exposure and HLA in healthy donors. Both 60 Vbeta primers and 13 Jbeta primers went into the PCR. This table comes from immunoSEQ multiplex PCR, and its TCRdb copy is limited to in-frame clones, with some not included. Here the sample spans approximately 190,000 clones, roughly 82% being singletons. This CDR3 is 14 amino acids long. The V and J ends lost 7 bases and 8 bases respectively, with 18 bases between them. CDR1 SNHLY and CDR2 FYNNEI come from the germline V gene. Source material: PBMCs. This chain links TRBV2 with TRBJ2-1; maybe TRBD2 (5 bases). The TCR comes from a woman aged 50 to 60 in good health and CMV-seropositive. The CDR3 sequence: CASISGKSVDEQFF. CDR3 DNA: TGTGCCAGCATTTCCGGGAAATCCGTAGATGAGCAGTTCTTC. The whole variable domain, filled in from reference TRBV2 and TRBJ2-1, reads EPEVTQTPSHQVTQMGQEVILRCVPISNHLYFYWYRQILGQKVEFLVSFYNNEISEKSEIFDDQFSVERPDGSNFTLKIRSTKLEDSAMYFCASISGKSVDEQFFGPGTRLTVL.